This T cell receptor beta chain was sequenced during a study of blood T cells in healthy people across ages. Germline lookup yields CDR1 MNHNS and CDR2 SASEGT. The CDR3 covers 14 residues. Unmatched junction bases numbered 9, after V lost 10 bases and J lost 6 bases. The authors ran a second PCR of about 6 to 12 cycles using a sample-barcoded 5' primer and a J-beta primer mix. One entry per CDR3 protein results from TCRdb running MiXCR on the 5' RACE reads. The sample includes 1.5 million to 2 million distinct CDR3 sequences, 28% of them seen just once. The source is a woman in her twenties or thirties in good health. The sequencing sample was made of blood. This chain uses TRBV6-1 with TRBJ1-4, with 9 positions matching TRBD1. The CDR3 spells CAILQGARDEKLFF. The CDR3 bases are TGTGCCATATTACAGGGGGCTCGGGATGAAAAACTGTTTTTT.